A selection of T cell receptor beta chains follows, all from one sample in a study of T cells in Graves' hyperthyroidism and ophthalmopathy. TCRdb fed the multiplex PCR reads into MiXCR, producing one record per CDR3 protein. Counted here are about 700,000 distinct CDR3 sequences, less than 15% occurring once; the ten biggest clones make up 9.5% to 13%. The source material was blood. The receptors shown here come from a woman aged 18-30 years with Graves' hyperthyroidism. Both conserved end residues are part of each CDR3. The D gene is left open where the match is weak. Rows give clone size only sometimes, using once, few, many, or a class for an expanded clone.

-	TRBV5-1	-	TRBJ1-3	TGCGCCAGCAGCTTGGACCGACAGCGCTCTGGAAACACCATATATTTT	CASSLDRQRSGNTIYF
-	TRBV6-2/TRBV6-3	-	TRBJ2-3	TGTGCCAGCAGTTACGGGGTAGACACAGATACGCAGTATTTT	CASSYGVDTDTQYF
-	TRBV12-3/TRBV12-4	-	TRBJ2-2	TGTGCCAGCAGTTTACGGCTTCCTGCCGGGGAGCTGTTTTTT	CASSLRLPAGELFF
-	TRBV28	many	TRBJ2-3	TGTGCCAGCAGTTTTTCACCCCCAGGGAGGAGAACAGATACGCAGTATTTT	CASSFSPPGRRTDTQYF
TRBD1	TRBV2	many	TRBJ2-7	TGTGCCAGCGGGACAGGGCCTTCCTACGAGCAGTACTTC	CASGTGPSYEQYF
TRBD1	TRBV3-1	many	TRBJ2-7	TGTGCCAGCAGCTCGACAGGGGGCTACGAGCAGTACTTC	CASSSTGGYEQYF
-	TRBV7-9	many	TRBJ1-6	TGTGCCAGCAGCTTAACTCAGGGAGGGTCGGATTCACCCCTCCACTTT	CASSLTQGGSDSPLHF
TRBD1	TRBV28	-	TRBJ2-1	TGTGCCAGCAGTCGAGCCGGGACAGGGGCCTACAATGAGCAGTTCTTC	CASSRAGTGAYNEQFF
TRBD2	TRBV10-2	-	TRBJ2-1	TGCGCCAGCAATACTGGGACTAGCGGGAGTGCTGAGCAGTTCTTC	CASNTGTSGSAEQFF
-	TRBV4-1	-	TRBJ2-4	TGCGCCAGCAGCCATGAATGGGAGCAGAAAAACATTCAGTACTTC	CASSHEWEQKNIQYF
-	TRBV19	-	TRBJ1-1	TGTGCCAGTAGTATAAGGCACACTGAAGCTTTCTTT	CASSIRHTEAFF
-	TRBV19	-	TRBJ2-7	TGTGCCAGTAGTATCCAAGGCCCCATCCAGGGCGTCCGCTCCTACGAGCAGTACTTC	CASSIQGPIQGVRSYEQYF
-	TRBV20-1	-	TRBJ2-7	TGCAGTGCTAGAGATCGGGGGACCACCTACGATCAGTACTTC	CSARDRGTTYDQYF
-	TRBV7-8	-	TRBJ2-4	TGTGCCAGCAGCTTAGTACGGGGCGGTCTAGAGTACTTC	CASSLVRGGLEYF
TRBD1	TRBV27	-	TRBJ2-7	TGTGCCAGCAGTTTACAGGGGGCGAGGTCCGAGCAGTACTTC	CASSLQGARSEQYF
-	TRBV11-2	-	TRBJ2-2	TGTGCCAGCAGAGAGAGGGGGACAATCACTCCCCTGAACACCGGGGAGCTGTTTTTT	CASRERGTITPLNTGELFF
-	TRBV10-2	-	TRBJ2-1	TGCGCCAGCGGATATAGCGGATCCTACAATGAGCAGTTCTTC	CASGYSGSYNEQFF
-	TRBV7-9	many	TRBJ2-5	TGTGCCAGCAGCTTAGTAGGGGGAGAGGTGACCCAGTACTTC	CASSLVGGEVTQYF
TRBD1	TRBV19	-	TRBJ2-1	TGTGCCAGTAGTATAGGCGGAGCGACAACCGGGACAGGGGACTACAATGAGCAGTTCTTC	CASSIGGATTGTGDYNEQFF
TRBD1	TRBV27	few	TRBJ1-6	TGTGCCGACCGGACAGGGCGTTTGACACCCCTCCACTTT	CADRTGRLTPLHF
-	TRBV7-2	many	TRBJ2-7	TGTGCCAGCAGCTTAGTGTCGAGAACCTCGGGCGAGCAGTACTTC	CASSLVSRTSGEQYF
TRBD1	TRBV5-1	-	TRBJ2-5	TGCGCCAGCGGAAGACAGGGGGAGGAAGAGACCCAGTACTTC	CASGRQGEEETQYF
-	TRBV5-6	few	TRBJ2-7	TGTGCCAGCAGCCTTACATACGAGCGGTACTTC	CASSLTYERYF
TRBD1	TRBV19	-	TRBJ2-2	TGTGCCAGTACCATAAAGACAGGGGGCAGCGGGGAGCTGTTTTTT	CASTIKTGGSGELFF
-	TRBV30	many	TRBJ1-5	TGTGCCTGGAGCTCTGAGTTTCGCCAGCCCCAGCATTTT	CAWSSEFRQPQHF
-	TRBV7-9	many	TRBJ1-1	TGTGCCAGCAGCCCACCAGCCTGGGCCCAAACAGACAGGCGCGGAAACACTGAAGCTTTCTTT	CASSPPAWAQTDRRGNTEAFF
-	TRBV19	-	TRBJ2-2	TGTGCCAGTAGTAACCGGCGTCTCGACACCGGGGAGCTGTTTTTT	CASSNRRLDTGELFF
-	TRBV27	many	TRBJ2-1	TGTGCCAGTCGCATGCCGTCCTACAATGAGCAGTTCTTC	CASRMPSYNEQFF
-	TRBV2	many	TRBJ1-5	TGTGCCAGCAGCATTGCGAATAGCAATCAGCCCCAGCATTTT	CASSIANSNQPQHF
-	TRBV12-3/TRBV12-4	many	TRBJ2-7	TGTGCCAGCAGCTACGAGGGGCGAAGGCGCAGCTACGAGCAGTACTTC	CASSYEGRRRSYEQYF
TRBD1	TRBV5-6	-	TRBJ1-1	TGTGCCAGCAGCTTGAGGGGGACAGGGGGGCTGAACACTGAAGCTTTCTTT	CASSLRGTGGLNTEAFF
-	TRBV12-3/TRBV12-4	many	TRBJ2-7	TGTGCCAGCAGTTTAGGGTTTGGGATTGGCAGCGAGCAGTACTTC	CASSLGFGIGSEQYF
TRBD1	TRBV2	many	TRBJ1-1	TGTGCCAGCAGTTGGGACAGTGACACTGAAGCTTTCTTT	CASSWDSDTEAFF
-	TRBV11-2	-	TRBJ1-6	TGTGCCAGCAGCTTAGGTGGAAATGGGAATTCACCCCTCCACTTT	CASSLGGNGNSPLHF
-	TRBV28	many	TRBJ2-1	TGTGCCAGCAGTTGGACGTACCTCCAGGCCTACAATGAGCAGTTCTTC	CASSWTYLQAYNEQFF
-	TRBV7-9	-	TRBJ1-1	TGTGCCAGCAGCTTACGCCAGCCCACTGAAGCTTTCTTT	CASSLRQPTEAFF
-	TRBV7-2	few	TRBJ2-2	TGTGCCAGCAGCTTAGTAGGGTTCCTCCCCGGGGAGCTGTTTTTT	CASSLVGFLPGELFF
TRBD1	TRBV28	many	TRBJ2-7	TGTGCCAGCAGTCTTATGTGGGACAGAAGCTACGAGCAGTACTTC	CASSLMWDRSYEQYF
TRBD2	TRBV6-1	-	TRBJ2-1	TGTGCCAGCAGGACTAGCAGCAATGAGCAGTTCTTC	CASRTSSNEQFF